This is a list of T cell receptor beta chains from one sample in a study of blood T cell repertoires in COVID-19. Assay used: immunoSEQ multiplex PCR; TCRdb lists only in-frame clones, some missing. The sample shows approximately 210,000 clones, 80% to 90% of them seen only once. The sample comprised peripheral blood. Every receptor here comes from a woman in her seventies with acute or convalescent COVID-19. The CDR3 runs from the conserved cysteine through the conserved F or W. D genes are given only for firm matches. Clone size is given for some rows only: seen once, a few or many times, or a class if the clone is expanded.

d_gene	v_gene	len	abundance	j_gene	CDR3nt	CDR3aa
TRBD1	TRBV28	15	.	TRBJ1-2	TGTGCCAGCAGTTTTGACAGGGGGCTAGGCTATGGCTACACCTTC	CASSFDRGLGYGYTF
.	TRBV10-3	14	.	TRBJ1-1	TGTGCCATCCGGGTCGGGGGGATATCGAATGAAGCTTTCTTT	CAIRVGGISNEAFF
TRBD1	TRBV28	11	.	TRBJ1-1	TGTGCCAGTTTAGGGGGCAGTGAAGCTTTCTTT	CASLGGSEAFF
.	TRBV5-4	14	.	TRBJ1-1	TGTGCCAGCACCGAACAGGGCATGAACACTGAAGCTTTCTTT	CASTEQGMNTEAFF
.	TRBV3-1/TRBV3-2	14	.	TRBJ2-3	TGTGCCAGCAGCCCACCCCGCGGGGTTAATACGCAGTATTTT	CASSPPRGVNTQYF
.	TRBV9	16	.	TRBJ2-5	TGTGCCAGCAGCGTAGGCGAGGGTCCCGGAGAAGAGACCCAGTACTTC	CASSVGEGPGEETQYF
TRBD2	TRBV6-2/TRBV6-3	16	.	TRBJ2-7	TGTGCCAGCAACCCGTGGGGACTAGCGATCCGTGACGAGCAGTACTTC	CASNPWGLAIRDEQYF
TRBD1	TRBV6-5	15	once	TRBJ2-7	TGTGCCAGCAGTTACTCGAACAGGGGGGACTACGAGCAGTACTTC	CASSYSNRGDYEQYF
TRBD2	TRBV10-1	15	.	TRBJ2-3	TGCGCCAGCAGTTCCAGCGGGAGGGGGGCAGATACGCAGTATTTT	CASSSSGRGADTQYF
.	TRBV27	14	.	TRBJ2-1	TGTGCCAGCAGTTTAAGGACTTCGCAATCGGAGCAGTTCTTC	CASSLRTSQSEQFF
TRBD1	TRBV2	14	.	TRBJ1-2	TGTGCCAGCACAGACCGGGACAGCGACTATGGCTACACCTTC	CASTDRDSDYGYTF
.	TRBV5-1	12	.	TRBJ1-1	TGCGCCAGCAGCTTGGGGCAACGTGAAGCTTTCTTT	CASSLGQREAFF
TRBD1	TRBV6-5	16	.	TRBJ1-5	TGTGCCAGCAGTTCGGGACAGGGTGGGGAAAATCAGCCCCAGCATTTT	CASSSGQGGENQPQHF
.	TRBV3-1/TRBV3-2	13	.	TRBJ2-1	TGTGCCAGCAGCCAGGGACTTGAAATTGCGCAGTTCTTC	CASSQGLEIAQFF
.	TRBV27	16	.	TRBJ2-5	TGTGCCAGCAAACGTACCGGGGGGCCCCTACAAGAGACCCAGTACTTC	CASKRTGGPLQETQYF
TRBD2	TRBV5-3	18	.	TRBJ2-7	TGTGCCAGAAGCCGTCGTGGTTGCACTAGCGGGAGCTCCTACGAGCAGTACTTC	CARSRRGCTSGSSYEQYF
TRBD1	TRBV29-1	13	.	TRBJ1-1	TGCAGCGTCGGAACAACAGGGGAGTTAGAAGCTTTCTTT	CSVGTTGELEAFF
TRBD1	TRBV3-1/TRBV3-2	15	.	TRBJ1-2	TGTGCCAGCAGCCGCCAAGGGCAGGGGGCCTATGGCTACACCTTC	CASSRQGQGAYGYTF
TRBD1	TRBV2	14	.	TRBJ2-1	TGTGCCAGCAGTGAGGACCTCAGGGGGCATTGGGAGTTCTTC	CASSEDLRGHWEFF
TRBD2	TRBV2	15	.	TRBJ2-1	TGTGCCGGGGGGACTAGCGGGAGTTCCGGCAATGAGCAGTTCTTC	CAGGTSGSSGNEQFF
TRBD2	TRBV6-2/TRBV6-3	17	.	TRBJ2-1	TGTGCCAGCAGTTACTCCCCTGCTTGGCGGGAGGCAAATGAGCAGTTCTTC	CASSYSPAWREANEQFF
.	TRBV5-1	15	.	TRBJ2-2	TGCGCCAGCAGCTTGGGCCTAGCCTCTCCCGGGGAGCTGTTTTTT	CASSLGLASPGELFF
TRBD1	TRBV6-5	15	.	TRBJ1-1	TGTGCCAGCAGTTACCCCGGACAGGGAGGCACTGAAGCTTTCTTT	CASSYPGQGGTEAFF
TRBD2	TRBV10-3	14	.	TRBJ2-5	TGTGCCATCAGTGAGTCCGGCGGGAGAGAGACCCAGTACTTC	CAISESGGRETQYF
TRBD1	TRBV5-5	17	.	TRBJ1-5	TGTGCCAGCAGCGGGGGGACAGGGGGCATGGGCAATCAGCCCCAGCATTTT	CASSGGTGGMGNQPQHF
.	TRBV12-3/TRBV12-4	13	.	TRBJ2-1	TGTGCCAGCAGTTCGCCCCGCGGCCCTCGGAAGTTCTTC	CASSSPRGPRKFF
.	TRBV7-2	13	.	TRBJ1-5	TGTGCCAGCAGCTTGAACCGGGACAAGCCCCAGCATTTT	CASSLNRDKPQHF
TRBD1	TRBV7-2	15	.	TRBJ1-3	TGTGCCAGCAGCCAGGACAGGGGCACTGGAAACACCATATATTTT	CASSQDRGTGNTIYF
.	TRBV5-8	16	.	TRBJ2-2	TGTGCCAGCAGCTTGGGGGCATTCGCGAACACCGGGGAGCTGTTTTTT	CASSLGAFANTGELFF
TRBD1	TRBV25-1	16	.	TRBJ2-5	TGTGCCAGCAGTGTGTCCCGGACAGGGTATATGGAGACCCAGTACTTC	CASSVSRTGYMETQYF
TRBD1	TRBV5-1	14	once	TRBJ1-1	TGCGCCAGCAGCTTCGCGCAGGGGGCGTTTTCAGCTTTCTTT	CASSFAQGAFSAFF
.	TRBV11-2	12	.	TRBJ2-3	TGTGCCAGCAGCTTATCCGCAGATACGCAGTATTTT	CASSLSADTQYF
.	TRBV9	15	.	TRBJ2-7	TGTGCCAGCAGCCCCTCGGCAGCGGGCTCCTACGAGCAGTACTTC	CASSPSAAGSYEQYF
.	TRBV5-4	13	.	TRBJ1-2	TGTGCCAGCAGCTTGGCCGACATCTATGGCTACACCTTC	CASSLADIYGYTF
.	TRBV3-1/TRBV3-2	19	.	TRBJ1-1	TGTGCCAGCAGCCAAGAAGTACGACAGCCTCAAGGGTGGGACACTGAAGCTTTCTTT	CASSQEVRQPQGWDTEAFF
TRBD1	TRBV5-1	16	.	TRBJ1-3	TGCGCCAGCAGCGATATTGCTACAGGGGTGGGAAACACCATATATTTT	CASSDIATGVGNTIYF
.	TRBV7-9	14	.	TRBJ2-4	TGTGCCAGCAGCTTAGATGGGGGCCGAAACATTCAGTACTTC	CASSLDGGRNIQYF
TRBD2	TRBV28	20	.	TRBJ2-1	TGTGCCAGCAGTTTATGGTACGAGACTAGCGGAGCGAGCTCCTACAATGAGCAGTTCTTC	CASSLWYETSGASSYNEQFF
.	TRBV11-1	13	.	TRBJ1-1	TGTGCCAGCAGCTTAACAGGGAACACTGAAGCTTTCTTT	CASSLTGNTEAFF
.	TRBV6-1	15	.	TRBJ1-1	TGTGCCAGCACCCCGACCCTGACAGGGAACACTGAAGCTTTCTTT	CASTPTLTGNTEAFF
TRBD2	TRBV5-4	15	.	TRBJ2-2	TGTGCCAGCAGCTCGAGACTAGCGGACACCGGGGAGCTGTTTTTT	CASSSRLADTGELFF